This entry lists 20 T cell receptor beta chains sequenced from one sample in a study of cytomegalovirus exposure and HLA in healthy donors. Primers: 60 Vbeta forward and 13 Jbeta reverse. Assay: immunoSEQ multiplex PCR; the TCRdb copy retains only in-frame clones and omits some. This table has 100,000 to 150,000 clones, around three quarters appearing once. Sequences were obtained from PBMCs. Receptors were obtained from a woman aged 60-75 years in good health and CMV-seropositive.

This clone came up once. This chain joins TRBV9 and TRBJ2-1, with D uncertain. From germline, CDR1 is SGDLS and CDR2 YYNGEE. This CDR3 region has 14 residues. The V and J ends lost 10 bases and 0 bases respectively, with 14 bases between them. The CDR3, as DNA: TGTGCCTATCTTCACCGGAGCTCCTACAATGAGCAGTTCTTC. It specifies CAYLHRSSYNEQFF.

This clone was seen a handful of times. This rearrangement joins TRBV10-3 to TRBJ1-1, with TRBD1 as a possible D gene (6 bases). V was clipped by 11 bases and J by 3 bases, with 16 bases between them. CDR3 length: 13 residues. Germline assignment: CDR1 ENHRY and CDR2 SYGVKD. CDR3 region: CAVAGVLDTEAFF. In DNA form, the CDR3 reads TGTGCCGTAGCAGGGGTGTTGGACACTGAAGCTTTCTTT.

This clone was found a few times. V gene TRBV7-3 combines with J gene TRBJ2-1; tentatively, D is TRBD1 (6 bases). Trimming removed 5 bases from V and 0 bases from J, with 17 bases in between. This CDR3 is built from 17 residues. CDR1 is SGHTA and CDR2 is FQGTGA in the germline V gene. CDR3 coding DNA: TGTGCCAGCAGCAAATCGACAGGTACCAGCTCCTACAATGAGCAGTTCTTC. It codes for CASSKSTGTSSYNEQFF.

The chain combines TRBV5-6 with TRBJ1-2; D ambiguous. There are 13 residues in the CDR3. Germline CDR1 is SGHDT and CDR2 is YYEEEE. V lost 6 bases, J lost 1 base, and 10 bases lay in between. CDR3 coding DNA: TGTGCCAGCACCTGGGCAGATAACTATGGCTACACCTTC. Its translation: CASTWADNYGYTF.

The chain carries TRBV7-8 and TRBJ2-2; 8 bases fit TRBD2. V was pared by 4 bases and J by 5 bases, with 9 bases of the junction left unmatched. The germline V gene encodes CDR1 SGHVS and CDR2 FQNEAQ. The CDR3 is 16 amino acids. CDR3 loop: CASSSQGTRETGELFF. CDR3 nucleotide sequence: TGTGCCAGCAGCTCCCAGGGGACTAGGGAGACCGGGGAGCTGTTTTTT.

The CDR3 nucleotides are TGTGCCAGCAGCTTAGGACTAGGGGCTGGGGCAGATACGCAGTATTTT. Translated: CASSLGLGAGADTQYF. J is TRBJ2-3 and V is TRBV7-7; weak D call: TRBD2 (6 bases). The V end was cut by 1 base, the J end by 4 bases, with 15 bases between. Per the germline V gene, CDR1 is SSHAT and CDR2 is FNYEAQ (reference sequence). The CDR3 consists of 16 residues.

Of note for this clone: The sample holds other DNA sequences that translate to the same CDR3. The V call is TRBV4-1, the J call TRBJ1-5; D not certain. The CDR3 is made up of 16 amino acids. Trimming took off 1 base at V and 5 bases at J, with 15 bases between the two ends. Germline CDR1 is MGHRA and CDR2 is YSYEKL. DNA for the CDR3: TGCGCCAGCAGCCAAGTAGGCGGGGTCCGAGATCAGCCCCAGCATTTT. Its protein is CASSQVGGVRDQPQHF.

This clone was counted only a few times. This rearrangement joins TRBV19 to TRBJ2-5; 7 bases match TRBD1. CDR3 length: 17 amino acids. Trimming at V came to 0 bases and at J to 4 bases, leaving 11 bases not matched to a gene. Germline V CDR1 and CDR2: LNHDA, SQIVND (reference sequence). The CDR3 region is CASSIETGQGVRETQYF. Written as DNA, the CDR3 is TGTGCCAGTAGTATAGAAACGGGCCAGGGGGTACGAGAGACCCAGTACTTC.

This clone was observed a few times. The rearrangement links TRBV6-5 to TRBJ1-1; 7 bases agree with TRBD1. CDR3 size: 14 residues. In germline, CDR1 is MNHEY, CDR2 SVGAGI. The V segment lost 7 bases and the J segment 3 bases; nucleotides outside the gene matches: 8. The CDR3 coding sequence is TGTGCCAGCACGATCGGGGACAGATACACTGAAGCTTTCTTT. Translated: CASTIGDRYTEAFF.

The rearrangement links TRBV15 to TRBJ2-3; 10 nucleotides agree with TRBD1. Losses at the gene ends were 8 bases for V and 13 bases for J; bases not matched to a gene: 6. Germline CDR1 reads LNHNV; CDR2 reads YYDKDF (reference sequence). This CDR3 spans 11 amino acids. DNA of the CDR3: TGTGCCACCTCTCCCGGGACAGGGGAGTATTTT. It yields the protein CATSPGTGEYF.

This clone was recorded a few times. The chain uses TRBV2 and TRBJ1-1; a weak D match, TRBD1 (6 bases). Between the trimmed V and J ends, which lost 6 bases and 6 bases, there was a span of 14 bases. Germline CDR1 SNHLY, CDR2 FYNNEI. CDR3 length: 13 residues. The CDR3: CASSGQGLSEAFF. DNA for the CDR3: TGTGCCAGCAGCGGCCAGGGGTTGTCTGAAGCTTTCTTT.

V gene TRBV6-5 combines with J gene TRBJ2-7; 9 bases map to TRBD1. Germline values: CDR1 MNHEY, CDR2 SVGAGI. V was pared by 6 bases and J by 5 bases, with 5 bases of the junction left unmatched. The CDR3 has 13 residues. DNA of the CDR3: TGTGCCAGCAGGGGGACAGGGTTCAACGAGCAGTACTTC. This sequence encodes CASRGTGFNEQYF.

This clone turned up a few times. The chain couples TRBV7-3 to TRBJ2-5; TRBD1 matches 9 bases. V was clipped by 5 bases and J by 2 bases; unmatched bases: 6. CDR1 is SGHTA, CDR2 FQGTGA, per germline. The CDR3 runs to 15 residues. DNA of the CDR3: TGTGCCAGCAGCCGCCGGGACAGGGAACAAGAGACCCAGTACTTC. It translates to CASSRRDREQETQYF.

The genes are TRBV21-1 and TRBJ1-4; TRBD1, as called in the table, went unchecked against the DNA. TRBV21-1 is marked as a pseudogene. The CDR3 covers 15 residues. The CDR3 region has the DNA TGTGCCAGCAGCGCTCCGGGACAGAATAATGAAAAACTGTTTTTT. Its protein product is CASSAPGQNNEKLFF.

This clone was recorded only once. CDR3 in amino acids: CAIAGRNNSPLHF. In DNA, the CDR3 is TGTGCCATAGCAGGGCGGAATAATTCACCCCTCCACTTT. The chain links TRBV2 to TRBJ1-6; maybe TRBD1 (5 bases). CDR3 length equals 13 residues. Germline V gives CDR1 SNHLY, CDR2 FYNNEI. V shed 10 bases and J shed 5 bases, with 12 bases lying between them.

V gene TRBV6-5 combines with J gene TRBJ1-1; 7 positions agree with TRBD1. The V gene end was trimmed by 6 bases and the J gene end by 5 bases; junction bases not matched to a gene: 12. This CDR3 comprises 15 residues. In germline, CDR1 is MNHEY, CDR2 SVGAGI. The CDR3 DNA follows: TGTGCCAGCAGCGGGAGCAGGGACAGTAGGACTGAAGCTTTCTTT. Amino acids: CASSGSRDSRTEAFF.

The CDR3 region is CASSVGPAESSYNEQFF. CDR3 in DNA: TGTGCCAGCAGCGTAGGTCCGGCGGAAAGCTCCTACAATGAGCAGTTCTTC. V usage is TRBV9 and J usage is TRBJ2-1; D is unclear. Trimming took off 0 bases at V and 0 bases at J, with 13 bases between the two ends. The germline gives CDR1 SGDLS, CDR2 YYNGEE. The CDR3 sequence is 17 residues long.

This chain joins TRBV9 and TRBJ1-1; a possible D gene is TRBD1 (6 bases). The germline gives CDR1 SGDLS, CDR2 YYNGEE. This CDR3 contains 16 residues. V gave up 6 bases and J gave up 4 bases, with 22 bases separating them. The CDR3 region has the DNA TGTGCCAGCACTCGTAGTCATGGGGGCTCGGGCACTGAAGCTTTCTTT. Translated: CASTRSHGGSGTEAFF.

This chain's CDR3 is CASSQVGARGNQPQHF. The CDR3 nucleotides are TGTGCCAGCAGCCAAGTTGGGGCTCGGGGCAATCAGCCCCAGCATTTT. V gene TRBV4-2 combines with J gene TRBJ1-5, with D possibly matching TRBD1 (5 bases). V was cut by 1 base and J by 2 bases, with 12 bases left in between. The CDR3 covers 16 residues. Germline V CDR1 and CDR2: LGHNA, YNFKEQ.

The chain combines TRBV7-6 with TRBJ1-1; no clear D gene. The CDR3 is made up of 14 amino acids. V was shortened by 1 base and J by 0 bases, with 6 bases between the two germline ends. CDR1 is SGHVS, CDR2 FNYEAQ, per germline. The CDR3 DNA sequence: TGTGCCAGCAGCTTAGGACTATTGAACACTGAAGCTTTCTTT. Amino acids: CASSLGLLNTEAFF.